What follows are 15 T cell receptor beta chains derived from one specimen sequenced in a study of cytomegalovirus exposure and HLA in healthy donors. Vbeta (60) and Jbeta (13) primers were used in the PCR. Sequencing was performed with immunoSEQ multiplex PCR; in TCRdb, only in-frame clones are kept and a portion is missing. In the table there are fewer than 200,000 clones, roughly 76% of which are singletons. The sequenced material came from PBMCs. The receptors were sampled from a woman under 30 in good health and CMV-seropositive.

This clone showed up just once. The chain couples TRBV2 to TRBJ1-6, with D perhaps matching TRBD1 (6 bases). CDR3 length equals 14 residues. Germline assignment: CDR1 SNHLY and CDR2 FYNNEI. Trimming shortened V by 8 bases and J by 5 bases, and 13 bases separated the two germline ends. CDR3 loop: CASGTGIDNSPLHF. The CDR3 DNA reads as TGTGCCAGCGGTACAGGGATTGATAATTCACCCCTCCACTTT.

The rearrangement joins TRBV6-5 to TRBJ1-5; 7 positions agree with TRBD1. From germline, CDR1 is MNHEY and CDR2 SVGAGI. V gave up 4 bases and J gave up 1 base; unmatched junction bases: 7. The CDR3 has 16 residues. CDR3 DNA: TGTGCCAGCAGTTCCCCCAGGGGGGCCAGCAATCAGCCCCAGCATTTT. This gives the protein CASSSPRGASNQPQHF.

This clone was recorded once. The chain couples TRBV6-5 to TRBJ1-1, with D perhaps matching TRBD1 (6 bases). Trimming cost V 2 bases and J 7 bases, with 11 bases left between them. The CDR3 sequence is 13 residues long. In germline, CDR1 is MNHEY, CDR2 SVGAGI. CDR3 sequence (DNA): TGTGCCAGCAGTTACGGCGCAGGGGTTGAAGCTTTCTTT. Translation gives CASSYGAGVEAFF.

The sample holds one count of this clone. The chain joins TRBV19 to TRBJ1-4, with D possibly being TRBD1 (6 bases). This CDR3 is 17 amino acids long. Germline lookup yields CDR1 LNHDA and CDR2 SQIVND (reference sequence). Trimming left V 4 bases short and J 8 bases short, with 23 bases between. The CDR3 bases are TGTGCCAGTAGTACAAGGTCGGCCACCAGGCAGGGGGAAAAACTGTTTTTT. It yields the protein CASSTRSATRQGEKLFF.

The chain has TRBV7-9 and TRBJ2-3; possible D gene TRBD2, 5 bases. The CDR3 is 13 amino acids. Trimming shortened V by 8 bases and J by 1 base, and 10 bases separated the two germline ends. Looked up from germline, CDR1 is SEHNR and CDR2 is FQNEAQ (reference sequence). As DNA, the CDR3 is TGTGCCAGCCTTTCCGGGGGCACAGATACGCAGTATTTT. This codes for CASLSGGTDTQYF.

V and J are TRBV29-1 and TRBJ1-3; tentative D call: TRBD1 (6 bases). There are 13 residues in the CDR3. Trimming stripped 8 bases from V and 1 base from J, with 12 bases between. CDR1 and CDR2 (germline): SQVTM, ANQGSEA. CDR3 nucleotide sequence: TGCAGCATCCGGGACACTTCTGGAAACACCATATATTTT. As protein: CSIRDTSGNTIYF.

The count of this clone is one. The V call is TRBV6-5, the J call TRBJ1-2; 12 positions match TRBD1. The ends lost 3 bases at V and 8 bases at J; junction bases unmatched: 7. The V gene's germline CDR1 is MNHEY and CDR2 SVGAGI. The CDR3 has 15 amino acids. CDR3 loop: CASSYRDRGRGGYTF. In nucleotides, the CDR3 is TGTGCCAGCAGTTATCGGGACAGGGGGCGTGGGGGCTACACCTTC.

This clone turned up a few times. The chain combines TRBV6-5 with TRBJ2-4; D call uncertain. The CDR3 has 13 amino acids. Germline CDR1 MNHEY, CDR2 SVGAGI. Trimming left V 0 bases short and J 2 bases short, with 2 bases between. The CDR3 nucleotides read TGTGCCAGCAGTTACTCCTCCAAAAACATTCAGTACTTC. Translating it yields CASSYSSKNIQYF.

This chain joins TRBV10-2 and TRBJ1-5; tentative D call: TRBD1 (6 bases). Germline loops: CDR1 WSHSY, CDR2 SAAADI. V was trimmed by 2 bases and J by 0 bases, leaving 14 bases between them. The CDR3 runs to 17 residues. The DNA for the CDR3 is TGCGCCAGCAGTGAGGCCCTAGGGACACCTAGCAATCAGCCCCAGCATTTT. The encoded protein is CASSEALGTPSNQPQHF.

The chain recombines TRBV6-5 with TRBJ1-2; possibly TRBD1 for D (5 bases). Trimming removed 5 bases from V and 4 bases from J, with 11 bases in between. CDR3 length: 13 residues. Germline V gene lookup returns CDR1 MNHEY and CDR2 SVGAGI. CDR3 protein: CASSETEVYGYTF. The CDR3 DNA reads as TGTGCCAGCAGTGAGACAGAGGTCTATGGCTACACCTTC.

This clone was counted once. V usage is TRBV11-2 and J usage is TRBJ2-7; D is uncertain. V was clipped by 0 bases and J by 2 bases, with 5 bases between them. Germline assignment: CDR1 SGHAT and CDR2 FQNNGV. The CDR3 extends over 13 amino acids. CDR3 bases: TGTGCCAGCAGCTTAGACCAGGCCTACGAGCAGTACTTC. It codes for CASSLDQAYEQYF.

The CDR3, as DNA: TGTGCCTGGACGGGACAGGGGAGTTCACCCCTCCACTTT. Protein sequence: CAWTGQGSSPLHF. The rearrangement uses TRBV30 and TRBJ1-6; TRBD1 matches 10 bases. CDR3 size: 13 residues. The germline gives CDR1 GTSNPN, CDR2 SVGIG (reference sequence). Trimming removed 4 bases from V and 9 bases from J; junction bases left unmatched: 3.

About this clone: At one end, the junction sequence differs from germline, possibly due to a read error. The rearrangement links TRBV6-9 to TRBJ1-4, with a possible D match to TRBD1 (5 bases). Germline V lookup: CDR1 MNHGY, CDR2 SVAAGI. The CDR3 length is 14 residues. The CDR3 coding sequence is TGTGCCAGCCTAATAGACAGTCCTAATGAAAAGCTGTTTTTT. This translates into CASLIDSPNEKLFF.

This chain links TRBV7-9 with TRBJ2-7; 9 bases agree with TRBD1. The CDR3 loop spans 14 amino acids. With 5 bases clipped from V and 5 bases from J, the junction kept 7 bases outside the gene matches. Germline CDR1 SEHNR, CDR2 FQNEAQ (reference sequence). The DNA of the CDR3 is TGTGCCAGCAGCCCGGAGGGACAGGGCGACGAGCAGTACTTC. It encodes CASSPEGQGDEQYF.

The rearrangement uses TRBV11-2 and TRBJ1-1, with a possible D match to TRBD1 (5 bases). The CDR3 is 13 amino acids. The germline gives CDR1 SGHAT, CDR2 FQNNGV. V lost 8 bases to trimming and J lost 6 bases, with 16 bases between them. DNA of the CDR3: TGTGCCAGCGTCTCGGGGGGGTTGGCTGAAGCTTTCTTT. It translates to CASVSGGLAEAFF.